The rows below give T cell receptor beta chains drawn from one sample of a study of CD8 T cells in Susac syndrome. TCRdb re-derived calls from the immunoSEQ multiplex PCR reads in MiXCR, one entry per CDR3 protein. The sample carries roughly 400,000 distinct CDR3 sequences, roughly 85% recorded once. Sequenced material: CD8+ T cells from PBMCs. These receptors were collected from a human donor with multiple sclerosis. Each CDR3 is given with its conserved first and last residue. The D gene is left open where the match is weak. Size is stated for part of the rows, as once, few or many counts, or as a class when the clone is expanded.

size,D,V,J,CDR3,DNA
NA,NA,TRBV11-2,TRBJ2-6,CASSLWNRVSGANVLTF,TGTGCCAGCAGCTTATGGAACAGGGTCTCTGGGGCCAACGTCCTGACTTTC
NA,TRBD2,TRBV12-3/TRBV12-4,TRBJ2-6,CASSLELRELSGANVLTF,TGTGCCAGCAGTTTAGAGTTGCGGGAGTTAAGTGGGGCCAACGTCCTGACTTTC
NA,TRBD2,TRBV5-5,TRBJ2-1,CASSGLAGVGNEQFF,TGTGCCAGCAGCGGACTAGCGGGGGTCGGCAATGAGCAGTTCTTC
few,TRBD1,TRBV27,TRBJ1-2,CASSSHRTGNYGYTF,TGTGCCAGCAGTTCCCACCGGACAGGGAACTATGGCTACACCTTC
few,TRBD1,TRBV20-1,TRBJ2-7,CSARSRQGAGEQYF,TGCAGTGCTAGATCAAGACAGGGGGCGGGCGAGCAGTACTTC
NA,NA,TRBV14,TRBJ2-7,CASSHLGGPYEQYF,TGTGCCAGCAGCCACCTAGGGGGGCCCTACGAGCAGTACTTC
NA,TRBD1,TRBV5-6,TRBJ2-5,CASSLRSRGQETQYF,TGTGCCAGCAGCTTGCGGTCCAGGGGGCAAGAGACCCAGTACTTC
NA,NA,TRBV27,TRBJ2-3,CASSSLATTSTDTQYF,TGTGCCAGCAGTTCCCTAGCAACTACTAGCACAGATACGCAGTATTTT
NA,NA,TRBV29-1,TRBJ1-2,CSVYAGDGYTF,TGCAGCGTTTATGCAGGGGATGGCTACACCTTC
once,NA,TRBV6-5,TRBJ1-1,CASSYGRAAVNTEAFF,TGTGCCAGCAGTTACGGCAGGGCCGCCGTGAACACTGAAGCTTTCTTT
NA,TRBD1,TRBV6-5,TRBJ1-1,CASSYGTGSGTEAFF,TGTGCCAGCAGTTACGGGACAGGGAGTGGCACTGAAGCTTTCTTT
NA,TRBD2,TRBV7-6,TRBJ2-2,CASSAPASGGYTGELFF,TGTGCCAGCAGCGCGCCTGCTAGCGGGGGGTACACCGGGGAGCTGTTTTTT
NA,TRBD2,TRBV7-8,TRBJ2-2,CASSFLLAGGRAEYTGELFF,TGTGCCAGCAGCTTCTTGTTAGCGGGAGGCAGGGCTGAGTACACCGGGGAGCTGTTTTTT
NA,TRBD1,TRBV27,TRBJ2-7,CASSPGTGAIYEQYF,TGTGCCAGCAGTCCAGGGACAGGGGCTATTTACGAGCAGTACTTC
NA,NA,TRBV11-2,TRBJ1-1,CASSAWGRGDPGTEAFF,TGTGCCAGCAGCGCGTGGGGCAGGGGCGACCCCGGCACTGAAGCTTTCTTT
NA,TRBD1,TRBV25-1,TRBJ2-7,CASSVTGNEQYF,TGTGCCAGCAGTGTGACAGGGAACGAGCAGTACTTC
NA,NA,TRBV12-3/TRBV12-4,TRBJ2-7,CASSQSLSSYEQYF,TGTGCCAGCAGCCAGTCCCTCTCTTCCTACGAGCAGTACTTC
NA,TRBD1,TRBV7-9,TRBJ1-1,CASSTPRQGGGTEAFF,TGTGCCAGCAGCACCCCCCGGCAGGGGGGAGGAACTGAAGCTTTCTTT
NA,NA,TRBV5-4,TRBJ2-5,CASSPIPLQEKYF,TGTGCCAGCAGCCCAATCCCCCTACAGGAAAAGTACTTC
NA,NA,TRBV19,TRBJ1-5,CASSLEPLYSNQPQHF,TGTGCCAGTAGCCTTGAACCATTATATAGCAATCAGCCCCAGCATTTT
NA,NA,TRBV27,TRBJ1-2,CASSWAGFYGYTF,TGTGCCAGCAGCTGGGCAGGCTTTTATGGCTACACCTTC
NA,TRBD1,TRBV5-4,TRBJ2-7,CASSPWPQTGGPYEQYF,TGTGCCAGCAGCCCCTGGCCACAGACAGGGGGTCCCTACGAGCAGTACTTC
NA,NA,TRBV7-8,TRBJ2-7,CASSLGPEKTDEQYF,TGTGCCAGCAGCTTAGGGCCGGAGAAAACGGACGAGCAGTACTTC
NA,TRBD1,TRBV19,TRBJ2-7,CASSLEARGNYEQYF,TGTGCCAGTAGCCTAGAGGCCAGGGGGAACTACGAGCAGTACTTC
NA,NA,TRBV10-1,TRBJ2-3,CASSEIGASHTDTQYF,TGCGCCAGCAGTGAGATCGGGGCATCGCACACAGATACGCAGTATTTT
NA,NA,TRBV4-1,TRBJ2-1,CASSQEMSSGNEQFF,TGCGCCAGCAGCCAAGAGATGAGTTCAGGCAATGAGCAGTTCTTC
few,NA,TRBV6-5,TRBJ1-1,CASSYGGPAFF,TGTGCCAGCAGTTACGGGGGGCCAGCTTTCTTT
once,TRBD2,TRBV9,TRBJ2-1,CASSVALVEREASASHNEQFF,TGTGCCAGCAGCGTAGCTCTTGTGGAGCGGGAGGCCTCCGCGAGCCACAATGAGCAGTTCTTC
NA,NA,TRBV30,TRBJ2-1,CAWSTSGGYEQFF,TGTGCCTGGAGTACCTCCGGAGGGTATGAGCAGTTCTTC
few,TRBD1,TRBV7-9,TRBJ1-1,CASSSRDRGLDTEAFF,TGTGCCAGCAGCTCGAGGGACAGGGGGCTGGACACTGAAGCTTTCTTT
NA,NA,TRBV30,TRBJ2-5,CAWSATNQETQYF,TGTGCCTGGAGCGCCACTAACCAAGAGACCCAGTACTTC
NA,TRBD2,TRBV2,TRBJ2-7,CASLGRDGTYEQYF,TGTGCCAGCCTAGGGAGGGACGGCACCTACGAGCAGTACTTC
NA,NA,TRBV25-1,TRBJ2-5,CASSESFAAVGETQYF,TGTGCCAGCAGTGAATCCTTTGCGGCGGTAGGAGAGACCCAGTACTTC
NA,TRBD1,TRBV28,TRBJ2-1,CASSFQHDRADEQFF,TGTGCCAGCAGTTTCCAACATGACAGGGCCGATGAGCAGTTCTTC
NA,NA,TRBV2,TRBJ2-3,CAKEGGSTDTQYF,TGTGCCAAAGAGGGGGGGAGCACAGATACGCAGTATTTT
NA,TRBD1,TRBV4-1,TRBJ1-2,CASRDRVYGYTF,TGCGCCAGCAGGGACAGGGTCTATGGCTACACCTTC
NA,NA,TRBV6-5,TRBJ2-7,CASSYTDSSYEQYF,TGTGCCAGCAGTTACACCGACAGCTCCTACGAGCAGTACTTC
NA,NA,TRBV12-3/TRBV12-4,TRBJ2-5,CASSSPGLGETQYF,TGTGCCAGCAGCTCCCCGGGGCTCGGGGAGACCCAGTACTTC
NA,TRBD2,TRBV30,TRBJ2-2,CAWSVLELAGDTGELFF,TGTGCCTGGAGTGTACTCGAGCTAGCGGGGGACACCGGGGAGCTGTTTTTT
NA,TRBD2,TRBV11-2,TRBJ2-7,CASSLGGTSGTYEQYF,TGTGCCAGCAGCTTAGGGGGGACTAGCGGAACCTACGAGCAGTACTTC
once,TRBD1,TRBV12-3/TRBV12-4,TRBJ1-5,CASRPGTGYNQPQHF,TGTGCCAGCAGGCCCGGGACAGGGTACAATCAGCCCCAGCATTTT
NA,NA,TRBV19,TRBJ2-1,CASSSWRDPTYNNEQFF,TGTGCCAGTAGCTCCTGGCGGGACCCAACTTATAACAATGAGCAGTTCTTC
NA,TRBD1,TRBV6-6,TRBJ1-4,CASSPLGTGDEKLFF,TGTGCCAGCAGCCCCTTGGGGACAGGAGATGAAAAACTGTTTTTT
NA,NA,TRBV20-1,TRBJ1-1,CSARRGSGNTEAFF,TGCAGTGCCAGACGGGGCTCGGGGAACACTGAAGCTTTCTTT